Many counts were recorded for the clone carrying this T cell receptor beta chain. Its antigen is still unknown. The source of the sample is a study of read filtering for tumor transcriptome and immune sequencing. Study overall: Patients were some 16 male and roughly 15 female, mean age approximately 60 years, range roughly 47 to 85. R-ISS stage counts were 8 or 9 for I, roughly 15 for II, 7 for III.

From about 0.4 ug of RNA, a library with molecular barcoded alpha/delta and beta/gamma adaptors was made. MiXCR, applied by TCRdb to the reads, yields one record per CDR3 protein. The sample shows roughly 35,000 distinct CDR3 sequences, roughly 13% of them seen only once. The V gene lost 11 bases and the J gene lost 5 bases, with 14 bases spanning the gap. Germline values: CDR1 MDHEN, CDR2 SYDVKM. The CDR3 sequence is 12 residues long. Study-wide results and limits: Single-read clonotypes: roughly 81% of IR-seq clonotypes (approximately 3.7% of reads), 65% to 75% of RNA-seq clonotypes (approximately 49% of reads). This fraction held mixed bone marrow immune cells after CD138-negative sorting.

The origin of this receptor is a donor at least 40 years old with multiple myeloma. The chain couples TRBV28 to TRBJ2-3; D assignment may be TRBD1 or TRBD2 (5 bases each). Material for sequencing was a population of CD138-negative cells sorted from bone marrow. For the CDR3, the DNA is TGTGCCTCAACGATGGGGGTAGATACGCAGTATTTT. It yields the protein CASTMGVDTQYF. The entire variable domain, with the rest obtained from reference TRBV28 and TRBJ2-3, is as follows: DVKVTQSSRYLVKRTGEKVFLECVQDMDHENMFWYRQDPGLGLRLIYFSYDVKMKEKGDIPEGYSVSREKKERFSLILESASTNQTSMYLCASTMGVDTQYFGPGTRLTVL.